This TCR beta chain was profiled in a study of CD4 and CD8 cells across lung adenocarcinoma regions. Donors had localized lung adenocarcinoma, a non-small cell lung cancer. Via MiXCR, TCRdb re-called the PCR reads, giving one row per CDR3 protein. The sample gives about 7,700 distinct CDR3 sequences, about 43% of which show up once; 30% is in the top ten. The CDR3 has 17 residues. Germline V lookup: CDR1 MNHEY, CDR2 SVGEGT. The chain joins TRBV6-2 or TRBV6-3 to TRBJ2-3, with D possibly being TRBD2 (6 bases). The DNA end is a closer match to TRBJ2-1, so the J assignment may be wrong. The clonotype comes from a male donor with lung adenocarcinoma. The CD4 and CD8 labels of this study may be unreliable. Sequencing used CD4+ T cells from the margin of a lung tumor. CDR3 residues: CASSYEPGTGVYNEQFF. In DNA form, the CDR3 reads TGTGCCAGCAGTTACGAGCCCGGGACTGGGGTCTACAATGAGCAGTTCTTC.